This T cell receptor (beta chain) came from a study of T cells in localized non-small cell lung cancer. Findings and limits, study-wide: Uninvolved adjacent lung showed higher T cell clonality than tumor. Heterogeneity cannot be ruled out, as sequencing used one tumor region only. Turning up in adjacent lung were a median about 56 of the top 100 tumor clones.

This table comes from immunoSEQ multiplex PCR, and its TCRdb copy is limited to in-frame clones, with some not included. The sample carries around 41,000 clones, around nine tenths recorded once. Comment on this clone: Its matching antigen is unknown.

This receptor was taken from a woman aged 40-70 years with stage II lung adenocarcinoma. This specimen consisted of PBMCs, obtained before any cancer treatment.

CDR3 sequence reads: CASGSEPYYEQYF. CDR3 coding DNA: TGTGCCAGCGGGTCGGAACCTTACTACGAGCAGTACTTC. The V call is TRBV7-2, the J call TRBJ2-7, with D uncertain. V was trimmed by 8 bases and J by 3 bases, leaving 14 bases between them. This CDR3 comprises 13 residues. Germline CDR1 SGHTA, CDR2 FQGNSA.